A selection of T cell receptor beta chains follows, all from one sample in a study of radiation and T cells in renal cell carcinoma. The data were produced by immunoSEQ multiplex PCR, yet TCRdb's version contains in-frame clones alone and is incomplete. Counted here are just over 15,000 clones, 64% occurring once; the ten biggest clones make up around 30%. The input for sequencing was tumor tissue, taken from a patient whose treatment included radiotherapy and nephrectomy. Receptors were obtained from a woman in her seventies with renal cell carcinoma. Each CDR3 is given with its conserved first and last residue. D genes are given only for firm matches. Rows may omit the clone size; those that give it use once, few, many or a size class.

TRBJ1-2 | - | TRBV10-1 | - | CASSENYDGWDGLDGYTF | TGCGCCAGCAGTGAGAATTATGATGGGTGGGATGGGTTAGATGGCTACACCTTC
TRBJ1-1 | - | TRBV2 | - | CASSAEKNTEAFF | TGTGCCAGCAGTGCGGAAAAGAACACTGAAGCTTTCTTT
TRBJ2-7 | - | TRBV20-1 | - | CSARTGEEQYF | TGCAGTGCTCGTACTGGGGAAGAGCAGTACTTC
TRBJ1-1 | - | TRBV5-1 | few | CASSLSGGTEAFF | TGCGCCAGCAGCTTGTCGGGAGGCACTGAAGCTTTCTTT
TRBJ2-7 | TRBD1 | TRBV6-1 | once | CASSEYRQGAYEQYF | TGTGCCAGCAGTGAATATCGACAGGGGGCCTACGAGCAGTACTTC
TRBJ2-7 | - | TRBV6-1 | - | CAIKVQDRYEQYF | TGTGCCATCAAGGTCCAGGACCGCTACGAGCAGTACTTC
TRBJ1-4 | TRBD1 | TRBV5-4 | - | CASSREGTGVGKLFF | TGTGCCAGCAGCCGCGAAGGGACAGGGGTTGGGAAACTGTTTTTT
TRBJ1-4 | - | TRBV25-1 | few | CASSEAGVLFF | TGTGCCAGCAGTGAGGCAGGGGTACTGTTTTTT
TRBJ2-5 | - | TRBV19 | - | CASSRQGLQETQYF | TGTGCCAGTTCAAGACAGGGACTCCAAGAGACCCAGTACTTC
TRBJ2-7 | TRBD1 | TRBV25-1 | - | CASSEFEDRDEQYF | TGTGCCAGCAGTGAATTCGAGGACAGGGATGAGCAGTACTTC
TRBJ2-7 | TRBD1 | TRBV19 | - | CASRIAGTGNYEQYF | TGTGCCAGTAGAATAGCCGGGACAGGGAACTACGAGCAGTACTTC
TRBJ2-7 | TRBD1 | TRBV4-3 | once | CASSRGQGATEQYF | TGCGCCAGCAGCCGAGGACAGGGGGCGACCGAGCAGTACTTC
TRBJ2-7 | TRBD1 | TRBV2 | - | CASSPTGAGEQYF | TGTGCCAGCAGTCCGACAGGGGCGGGGGAGCAGTACTTC
TRBJ2-2 | - | TRBV18 | few | CASSEQGSNTGELFF | TGTGCCAGCTCGGAACAGGGCTCGAACACCGGGGAGCTGTTTTTT
TRBJ1-5 | TRBD1 | TRBV18 | once | CASSLRTGDSNQPQHF | TGTGCCAGCTCACTACGTACAGGGGATAGCAATCAGCCCCAGCATTTT
TRBJ2-3 | - | TRBV27 | - | CASSPSWRRTDTQYF | TGTGCCAGCAGTCCCAGCTGGCGGCGCACAGATACGCAGTATTTT
TRBJ2-1 | TRBD1 | TRBV6-5 | - | CASRGRTGYNEQFF | TGTGCCAGCCGGGGCCGGACAGGTTACAATGAGCAGTTCTTC
TRBJ1-3 | TRBD1 | TRBV19 | - | CASSSTGGAGNTIYF | TGTGCCAGTAGTAGTACAGGGGGCGCTGGAAACACCATATATTTT
TRBJ1-6 | - | TRBV4-1 | few | CASSLRDTYNSPLHF | TGCGCCAGCAGCCTCCGGGACACGTATAATTCACCCCTCCACTTT
TRBJ1-2 | - | TRBV9 | - | CASSVPGGYGYTF | TGTGCCAGCAGCGTACCCGGAGGCTATGGCTACACCTTC
TRBJ1-2 | - | TRBV27 | few | CASRAPEGYTF | TGTGCCAGCAGGGCGCCGGAGGGCTACACCTTC
TRBJ2-1 | - | TRBV19 | - | CASSTRPTENTPRGQFF | TGTGCCAGTAGTACCCGCCCCACAGAGAACACCCCTCGCGGGCAGTTCTTC